One and the same sample provided the 30 T cell receptor beta chains below, sequenced in a study of OX40 agonist ivuxolimab in advanced cancers. Produced via immunoSEQ multiplex PCR; TCRdb's table is partial and in-frame only. In the table there are around 70,000 clones, 85% of which are singletons. Sample: CD4+ or CD8+ T cells sorted from blood, taken in a trial of the OX40 agonist ivuxolimab. These receptors all stem from an adult with an advanced solid tumor such as melanoma, head and neck, liver or kidney cancer.

The rearrangement joins TRBV7-2 to TRBJ1-2; TRBD1 aligns across 7 bases. The CDR3 is 12 amino acids. Trimming at V came to 3 bases and at J to 11 bases, leaving 6 bases not matched to a gene. CDR1 is SGHTA, CDR2 FQGNSA, per germline. CDR3 coding DNA: TGTGCCAGCAGCTTTGCTGGACAGGATTACACCTTC. This translates into CASSFAGQDYTF.

The chain has TRBV4-3 and TRBJ2-3; D is unclear. Per germline, CDR1 LGHNA and CDR2 YSLEER. The CDR3 contains 14 residues. Trimming pared 4 bases from V and 3 bases from J, leaving 11 bases between. CDR3 sequence reads: CASSPQPSTDTQYF. The CDR3 nucleotides are TGCGCCAGCAGCCCCCAGCCATCAACAGATACGCAGTATTTT.

The chain couples TRBV15 to TRBJ2-1, with D perhaps matching TRBD2 (6 bases). Per germline, CDR1 LNHNV and CDR2 YYDKDF (reference sequence). Trimming pared 1 base from V and 12 bases from J, leaving 10 bases between. The CDR3 totals 12 residues. The CDR3 sequence: CATSRVRDSQFF. The CDR3 nucleotides read TGTGCCACCAGCAGAGTTCGGGACTCGCAGTTCTTC.

The V call is TRBV28, the J call TRBJ2-1; 10 bases agree with TRBD1. Germline V gives CDR1 MDHEN, CDR2 SYDVKM. This CDR3 contains 15 residues. J lost 6 bases, V lost 2 bases, and 4 bases had no gene match. CDR3 sequence (DNA): TGTGCCAGCAGTTTACGAGGACAGGGGGTCAATGAGCAGTTCTTC. Amino acid sequence: CASSLRGQGVNEQFF.

V gene TRBV4-1 combines with J gene TRBJ2-4, with 16 positions matching TRBD2. Germline values: CDR1 MGHRA, CDR2 YSYEKL. This CDR3 region has 21 residues. Trimming cost V 0 bases and J 2 bases; bases outside gene matches: 10. CDR3 bases: TGCGCCAGCAGCCAAGATTCGGGACTAGCGGGAGGGCCTCTTACCAAAAACATTCAGTACTTC. Its translation: CASSQDSGLAGGPLTKNIQYF.

The chain joins TRBV27 to TRBJ1-5; 9 bases are shared with TRBD1. V lost 6 bases and J lost 4; bases outside the gene matches: 10. CDR3 length: 16 amino acids. The germline V gene has CDR1 MNHEY and CDR2 SMNVEV (reference sequence). CDR3 sequence: CASRRRTGDGNQPQHF. In nucleotides, the CDR3 is TGTGCCAGCAGACGGAGGACAGGGGATGGGAATCAGCCCCAGCATTTT.

The chain couples TRBV7-8 to TRBJ1-2; D not resolved. Germline CDR1 reads SGHVS; CDR2 reads FQNEAQ. Deletions cut 1 base from V and 2 bases from J, with 8 bases between. The CDR3 sequence is 14 residues long. CDR3 bases: TGTGCCAGCAGCTTAGGGGTCCAGAACTATGGCTACACCTTC. Its protein product is CASSLGVQNYGYTF.

The CDR3 reads CASSQDRGAGGNTIYF. The CDR3 DNA sequence: TGCGCCAGCAGCCAAGATCGGGGGGCAGGTGGAAACACCATATATTTT. The V and J genes are TRBV4-3 and TRBJ1-3; tentatively, D is TRBD1 (6 bases). The V gene lost 0 bases and the J gene lost 3 bases, with 12 bases spanning the gap. There are 16 residues in the CDR3. Germline V gene data show CDR1 as LGHNA and CDR2 as YSLEER.

The chain employs TRBV28 and TRBJ1-2, with D hard to call. In germline, CDR1 is MDHEN, CDR2 SYDVKM. V lost 3 bases, J lost 10 bases, and 9 bases lay in between. The CDR3 runs 11 residues. The chain's CDR3 is CASSFKSAYTF. The DNA for the CDR3 is TGTGCCAGCAGTTTCAAATCAGCCTACACCTTC.

This clone was detected a few times. The CDR3 nucleotides are TGTGCCAGCAGGGGACAGGGTGACACTGAAGCTTTCTTT. The encoded protein is CASRGQGDTEAFF. This chain joins TRBV5-4 and TRBJ1-1; TRBD1 matches at 9 bases. The CDR3 has 13 amino acids. Germline values: CDR1 SGHNT, CDR2 YYREEE (reference sequence). V dropped 5 bases and J dropped 3; count of bases not matched to a gene: 2.

This chain connects TRBV5-1 to TRBJ2-7, with a possible D match to TRBD1 (6 bases). The CDR3 consists of 13 residues. Trimming cost V 4 bases and J 3 bases, with 11 bases left between them. The germline CDR1 and CDR2 sequences are SGHRS and YFSETQ. The CDR3 reads CASSTKGDYEQYF. The CDR3 region has the DNA TGCGCCAGCAGCACCAAGGGGGACTACGAGCAGTACTTC.

This clone was seen only once. The rearrangement links TRBV7-6 to TRBJ1-4; 10 nucleotides align to TRBD1. CDR1 and CDR2 (germline): SGHVS, FNYEAQ. This CDR3 has 14 amino acids. V shed 5 bases, J shed 7 bases, and the junction held 4 bases outside the gene matches. The CDR3 nucleotides read TGTGCCAGCAGCCGGACAGGGGGAAGTGAAAAACTGTTTTTT. Translation gives CASSRTGGSEKLFF.

The chain is built from TRBV28 and TRBJ2-4; D remains unclear. The CDR3 is 15 residues long. Between the trimmed V and J ends, which lost 7 bases and 6 bases, there was a span of 19 bases. Germline-derived CDR1 and CDR2 are MDHEN and SYDVKM. The CDR3 sequence is CASTTLRRSGNIQYF. DNA of the CDR3: TGTGCCAGCACCACCCTCCGAAGGTCTGGAAACATTCAGTACTTC.

CDR3 bases: TGTGCCAGCAGCTTAGCGTTAGGGGGATCGTCCTACGAGCAGTACTTC. It specifies CASSLALGGSSYEQYF. The chain is built from TRBV7-9 and TRBJ2-7; TRBD1 might be the D (6 bases). The V gene lost 0 bases and the J gene lost 1 base, with 13 bases spanning the gap. Per the germline V gene, CDR1 is SEHNR and CDR2 is FQNEAQ (reference sequence). CDR3 size: 16 residues. Full variable domain (rest looked up from reference TRBV7-9 and TRBJ2-7): DTGVSQNPRHKITKRGQNVTFRCDPISEHNRLYWYRQTLGQGPEFLTYFQNEAQLEKSRLLSDRFSAERPKGSFSTLEIQRTEQGDSAMYLCASSLALGGSSYEQYFGPGTRLTVT.

The genes are TRBV28 and TRBJ1-5; a possible D gene is TRBD1 (6 bases). CDR1 and CDR2 (germline): MDHEN, SYDVKM. Trimming left V 2 bases short and J 1 base short, with 9 bases between. This CDR3 is built from 15 residues. DNA of the CDR3: TGTGCCAGCAGTTTAGGGGGGCGCAGCAATCAGCCCCAGCATTTT. This translates into CASSLGGRSNQPQHF.

The rearrangement links TRBV4-1 to TRBJ2-7; TRBD1 is a possible D gene (5 bases). This CDR3 spans 15 amino acids. Trimming stripped 0 bases from V and 0 bases from J, with 9 bases between. Germline V CDR1 and CDR2: MGHRA, YSYEKL. Here the CDR3 DNA reads TGCGCCAGCAGCCAAGACACAGGTCGCTCCTACGAGCAGTACTTC. This codes for CASSQDTGRSYEQYF.

The chain has TRBV4-3 and TRBJ2-5, with D possibly being TRBD1 (5 bases). V lost 3 bases, J lost 5 bases, and 16 bases lay in between. This CDR3 is built from 15 residues. Germline V gene data show CDR1 as LGHNA and CDR2 as YSLEER. The CDR3 nucleotides read TGCGCCAGCAGCCATAACGCAGGGTTTCGGGAGACCCAGTACTTC. Amino acids: CASSHNAGFRETQYF.

The chain uses TRBV5-1 and TRBJ2-5, with 8 nucleotides matching TRBD2. Germline V gene data show CDR1 as SGHRS and CDR2 as YFSETQ. V shed 5 bases and J 4 bases; nucleotides not matched to a gene: 1. This CDR3 has 12 amino acids. As DNA, the CDR3 is TGCGCCAGCAGGCGGGGGGCAGAGACCCAGTACTTC. It codes for CASRRGAETQYF.

The chain couples TRBV19 to TRBJ2-5; 10 bases are shared with TRBD1. The J call may be incorrect, as the DNA end agrees better with TRBJ2-7. Germline V gene sequence: CDR1 LNHDA, CDR2 SQIVND (reference sequence). The CDR3 has 13 residues. CDR3 residues: CASSRDRGYEQYF. CDR3 coding DNA: TGTGCCAGTAGTAGGGACAGGGGATACGAGCAGTACTTC.

The genes are TRBV28 and TRBJ1-1, with unresolved D. CDR3 length equals 15 residues. With 6 bases removed from V and 11 bases from J, the gap between germline ends came to 25 bases. CDR1 and CDR2 from the germline V gene are MDHEN and SYDVKM. The CDR3 region is CASSPGRRPPPKAFF. CDR3 DNA: TGTGCCAGCAGCCCAGGACGGCGACCACCTCCGAAGGCTTTCTTT.

The chain combines TRBV5-4 with TRBJ2-5, with D unresolved. The CDR3 covers 13 residues. V lost 1 base, J lost 5 bases, and 9 bases lay in between. CDR1 and CDR2 (germline): SGHNT, YYREEE (reference sequence). The CDR3 DNA reads TGTGCCAGCAGCTTGTATCTTCTTGAGACCCAGTACTTC. It is translated as CASSLYLLETQYF.

In this sample, this clone turned up a few times. The chain recombines TRBV6-1 with TRBJ2-2; possibly TRBD1 for D (5 bases). Per germline, CDR1 MNHNS and CDR2 SASEGT. Trimming removed 6 bases from V and 4 bases from J, with 9 bases in between. The CDR3 has 13 amino acids. This chain's CDR3 is CASRPQGTGELFF. The CDR3 region has the DNA TGTGCCAGCAGGCCCCAGGGCACCGGGGAGCTGTTTTTT.

V and J are TRBV6-4 and TRBJ2-7; tentative D call: TRBD1 (5 bases). Trimming stripped 3 bases from V and 6 bases from J, with 12 bases between. Germline values: CDR1 MRHNA, CDR2 SNTAGT. This CDR3 region has 13 residues. The CDR3 loop reads CASSESREGEQYF. The CDR3 DNA sequence: TGTGCCAGCAGTGAATCCAGGGAAGGCGAGCAGTACTTC.

This clone came up a few times. The genes are TRBV27 and TRBJ2-2; D remains unclear. V lost 2 bases to trimming and J lost 0 bases, with 16 bases between them. This CDR3 region has 18 residues. Per germline, CDR1 MNHEY and CDR2 SMNVEV (reference sequence). As DNA, the CDR3 is TGTGCCAGCAGTTTACAACGTCGTGCACGGACGAACACCGGGGAGCTGTTTTTT. This sequence encodes CASSLQRRARTNTGELFF.

Ten or more counts support this clone. Other DNA sequences within the sample encode an identical CDR3. The rearrangement uses TRBV5-1 and TRBJ2-7; D is possibly TRBD2 (5 bases). The CDR3 consists of 15 residues. V was shortened by 0 bases and J by 0 bases, with 10 bases between the two germline ends. CDR1 SGHRS and CDR2 YFSETQ come from the germline V gene. Here the CDR3 DNA reads TGCGCCAGCAGCTTGGCGGCGGGCAGCTCCTACGAGCAGTACTTC. Translation: CASSLAAGSSYEQYF.

In this sample, this clone turned up a few times. Other DNA sequences in this specimen translate into the identical CDR3. The V and J genes are TRBV28 and TRBJ2-1; TRBD2 agrees at 10 bases. The CDR3 runs 13 residues. Trimming cost V 2 bases and J 8 bases; bases outside gene matches: 0. Germline V gene data show CDR1 as MDHEN and CDR2 as SYDVKM. CDR3 nucleotides: TGTGCCAGCAGTTTACTAGCGGGAGATGAGCAGTTCTTC. Encoded protein: CASSLLAGDEQFF.

The gene calls are TRBV18 and TRBJ1-1; tentatively, D is TRBD1 (5 bases). The CDR3 is 15 residues long. Trimming removed 2 bases from V and 3 bases from J, with 13 bases in between. The V gene's germline CDR1 is KGHSH and CDR2 LQKENI. The CDR3 loop is CASSPFGDSDTEAFF. As DNA, the CDR3 is TGTGCCAGCTCACCATTTGGAGACAGTGACACTGAAGCTTTCTTT.

The chain uses TRBV6-6 and TRBJ1-4; TRBD1 matches 9 bases. Losses at the gene ends were 4 bases for V and 8 bases for J; bases not matched to a gene: 8. The CDR3 covers 15 residues. Germline V gene sequence: CDR1 MNHNY, CDR2 SVGAGI (reference sequence). CDR3 DNA sequence: TGTGCCAGCAGTTTATACAGGGGGCTTGAGGAAAAACTGTTTTTT. Its translation: CASSLYRGLEEKLFF.

The V call is TRBV7-8, the J call TRBJ2-7, with D possibly matching TRBD1 (5 bases). Trimming shortened V by 4 bases and J by 6 bases, and 10 bases separated the two germline ends. CDR3 size: 12 residues. CDR1 and CDR2 (germline): SGHVS, FQNEAQ. This chain's CDR3 is CASSSQGTEQYV. CDR3 nucleotides: TGTGCCAGCAGCTCGCAGGGTACCGAGCAGTACGTC.

The V gene is TRBV19, the J gene TRBJ2-2, with TRBD2 matching over 7 bases. CDR3 length: 14 amino acids. Germline trimming cut 6 bases from V and 5 bases from J; bases unmatched to any gene: 6. Germline CDR1 LNHDA, CDR2 SQIVND (reference sequence). The CDR3 loop is CASRREGGTGELFF. In DNA, the CDR3 is TGTGCCAGTAGGAGAGAGGGAGGGACCGGGGAGCTGTTTTTT.